What follows are 14 T cell receptor beta chains derived from one specimen sequenced in a study of blood T cell repertoires in COVID-19. Repertoires were generated with immunoSEQ multiplex PCR, while TCRdb's copy carries only in-frame clones and drops some. The sample records about 140,000 clones, 60% to 80% being singletons. Sequenced: PBMCs or T cells enriched from blood (not recorded which). The receptor source for this set is a woman in her 50s who had recovered from COVID-19.

This clone came up once. This chain links TRBV30 with TRBJ1-5; 7 nucleotides line up with TRBD1. Germline V gene sequence: CDR1 GTSNPN, CDR2 SVGIG (reference sequence). The ends lost 4 bases at V and 2 bases at J; junction bases unmatched: 14. The CDR3 extends over 17 amino acids. The CDR3 loop is CAWTHGAGGTGNQPQHF. In DNA, the CDR3 is TGTGCCTGGACCCATGGGGCAGGGGGGACGGGCAATCAGCCCCAGCATTTT.

The chain combines TRBV28 with TRBJ2-3; D remains unclear. The CDR3 contains 12 residues. Germline loops: CDR1 MDHEN, CDR2 SYDVKM. V dropped 1 base and J dropped 10 bases, with 9 bases sitting between them. CDR3 protein: CASSLSSVAQYF. For the CDR3, the DNA is TGTGCCAGCAGTTTATCATCGGTGGCGCAGTATTTT.

This clone was detected only a few times. The rearrangement links TRBV5-6 to TRBJ1-4; perhaps TRBD1 as D (5 bases). CDR1 and CDR2 (germline): SGHDT, YYEEEE. The CDR3 extends over 14 amino acids. The V gene lost 4 bases and the J gene lost 8 bases, with 15 bases spanning the gap. CDR3 residues: CASSTVQGGEKLFF. Written as DNA, the CDR3 is TGTGCCAGCAGCACGGTGCAGGGAGGCGAAAAACTGTTTTTT.

The chain links TRBV7-8 to TRBJ2-3, with 7 bases matching TRBD2. Germline V gene sequence: CDR1 SGHVS, CDR2 FQNEAQ. V lost 0 bases to trimming and J lost 0 bases; unmatched junction nucleotides: 9. The CDR3 length is 18 residues. For the CDR3, the DNA is TGTGCCAGCAGCTTAGCGCTGTCGGGGGGAGCTAGCACAGATACGCAGTATTTT. Amino acid sequence: CASSLALSGGASTDTQYF.

This chain connects TRBV27 to TRBJ1-1; perhaps TRBD1 as D (5 bases). Deletions cut 0 bases from V and 4 bases from J, with 12 bases between. The CDR3 runs 15 residues. Per the germline V gene, CDR1 is MNHEY and CDR2 is SMNVEV (reference sequence). CDR3: CASSLSGEGSTEAFF. The DNA of the CDR3 is TGTGCCAGCAGTTTATCGGGGGAGGGAAGCACTGAAGCTTTCTTT.

V is TRBV6-1 and J is TRBJ1-2, with D unresolved. CDR3 size: 13 residues. V was clipped by 1 base and J by 2 bases, with 5 bases between them. The V gene's germline CDR1 is MNHNS and CDR2 SASEGT. CDR3 DNA sequence: TGTGCCAGCAGTGAAGGCCAGAACTATGGCTACACCTTC. Translation: CASSEGQNYGYTF.

This clone is a singleton in its sample. The chain combines TRBV5-1 with TRBJ2-4; 10 positions match TRBD1. From germline, CDR1 is SGHRS and CDR2 YFSETQ. With 4 bases clipped from V and 6 bases from J, the junction kept 4 bases outside the gene matches. The CDR3 runs to 14 residues. The CDR3 nucleotides are TGCGCCAGCAGCAAGGGACAGGGGTCAAACATTCAGTACTTC. It yields the protein CASSKGQGSNIQYF.

This chain links TRBV18 with TRBJ2-4; 8 bases match TRBD1. The CDR3 is 15 amino acids. Per the germline V gene, CDR1 is KGHSH and CDR2 is LQKENI. The ends lost 4 bases at V and 7 bases at J; junction bases unmatched: 9. The DNA for the CDR3 is TGTGCCAGCTCACTTCAGGGGGCCGAAATTAACATTCAGTACTTC. Its translation: CASSLQGAEINIQYF.

The chain links TRBV7-6 to TRBJ2-1; D possibly corresponds to TRBD2 (5 bases). The CDR3 length is 16 residues. V was pared by 0 bases and J by 2 bases, with 11 bases between. CDR1 and CDR2 from the germline V gene are SGHVS and FNYEAQ. The CDR3 loop is CASSLARVATYNEQFF. DNA for the CDR3: TGTGCCAGCAGCTTAGCGCGGGTAGCTACCTACAATGAGCAGTTCTTC.

The J gene is TRBJ2-7, the V gene TRBV12-3 or TRBV12-4; 7 bases are a match to TRBD1. The CDR3 spans 12 residues. J was trimmed by 1 base and V by 8 bases; bases with no gene match: 2. In DNA form, the CDR3 reads TGTGCCAGCGAGGACAGGTCCTACGAGCAGTACTTC. It codes for CASEDRSYEQYF.

The V call is TRBV5-1, the J call TRBJ1-5, with TRBD1 matching 9 bases. Trimming cost V 4 bases and J 6 bases; bases outside gene matches: 8. The length of the CDR3 is 15 residues. Per germline, CDR1 SGHRS and CDR2 YFSETQ. The CDR3 sequence is CASSRTGEAPQPQHF. The CDR3 region has the DNA TGCGCCAGCAGCCGGACAGGGGAGGCCCCTCAGCCCCAGCATTTT. Variable domain in full (rest from reference TRBV5-1 and TRBJ1-5): KAGVTQTPRYLIKTRGQQVTLSCSPISGHRSVSWYQQTPGQGLQFLFEYFSETQRNKGNFPGRFSGRQFSNSRSEMNVSTLELGDSALYLCASSRTGEAPQPQHFGDGTRLSIL.

This rearrangement joins TRBV6-5 to TRBJ1-2; tentatively, D is TRBD1 (6 bases). The CDR3 is 14 amino acids. The germline CDR1 and CDR2 sequences are MNHEY and SVGAGI. V lost 8 bases to trimming and J lost 4 bases, with 17 bases between them. In DNA, the CDR3 is TGTGCCAGCGCTGGCGGGGGGCAGGGCTATGGCTACACCTTC. Amino acids: CASAGGGQGYGYTF.

On this clone itself: The sample contains more than one DNA sequence encoding this CDR3. The genes are TRBV28 and TRBJ2-3, with TRBD1 identical over 7 bases. Per the germline V gene, CDR1 is MDHEN and CDR2 is SYDVKM. This CDR3 is 14 amino acids long. V dropped 3 bases and J dropped 2; count of bases not matched to a gene: 2. CDR3 nucleotides: TGTGCCAGCAGTTTGGGACAGTTCACAGATACGCAGTATTTT. Protein product: CASSLGQFTDTQYF.

This clone was detected only once. The chain carries TRBV2 and TRBJ2-7, with 7 bases identical to TRBD2. With 0 bases clipped from V and 7 bases from J, the junction kept 9 bases outside the gene matches. Germline V gene data show CDR1 as SNHLY and CDR2 as FYNNEI. This CDR3 spans 15 amino acids. CDR3 DNA: TGTGCCAGCAGTGAAGCGCTAAGGACTAGAGGGGAGCAGTACTTC. This sequence encodes CASSEALRTRGEQYF.